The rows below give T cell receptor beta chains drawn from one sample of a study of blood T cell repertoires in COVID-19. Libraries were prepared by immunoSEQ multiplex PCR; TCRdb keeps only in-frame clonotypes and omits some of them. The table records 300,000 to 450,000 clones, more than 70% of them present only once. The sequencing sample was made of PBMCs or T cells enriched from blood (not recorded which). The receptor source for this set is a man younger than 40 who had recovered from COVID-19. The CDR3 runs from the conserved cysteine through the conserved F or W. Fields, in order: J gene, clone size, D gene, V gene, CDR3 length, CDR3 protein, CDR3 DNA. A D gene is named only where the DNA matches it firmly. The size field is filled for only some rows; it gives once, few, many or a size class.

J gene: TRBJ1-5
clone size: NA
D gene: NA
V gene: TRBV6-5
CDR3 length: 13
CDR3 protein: CASTYSENQPQHF
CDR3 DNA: TGTGCCAGCACTTACAGCGAAAATCAGCCCCAGCATTTT

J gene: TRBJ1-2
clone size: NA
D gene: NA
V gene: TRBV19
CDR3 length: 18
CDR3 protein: CASSRPGDDFSPYVGYTF
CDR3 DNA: TGTGCCAGTAGTAGACCGGGGGACGATTTTTCCCCCTATGTGGGCTACACCTTC

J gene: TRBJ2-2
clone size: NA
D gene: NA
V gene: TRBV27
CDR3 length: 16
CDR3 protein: CASSLKAGWPTGELFF
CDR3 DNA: TGTGCCAGCAGTTTAAAGGCAGGGTGGCCGACCGGGGAGCTGTTTTTT

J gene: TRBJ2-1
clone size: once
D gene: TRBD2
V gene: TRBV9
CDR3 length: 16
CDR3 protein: CASSAQTSGGAREQFF
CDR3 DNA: TGTGCCAGCAGCGCCCAGACTAGCGGGGGGGCCCGTGAGCAGTTCTTC

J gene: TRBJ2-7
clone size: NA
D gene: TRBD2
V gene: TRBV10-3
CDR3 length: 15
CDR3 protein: CAIGRLADRSYEQYF
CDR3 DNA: TGTGCCATCGGGAGACTAGCGGATAGGAGCTACGAGCAGTACTTC

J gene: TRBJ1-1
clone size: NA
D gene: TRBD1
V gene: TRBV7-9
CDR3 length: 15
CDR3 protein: CASSFRQGVSTEAFF
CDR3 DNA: TGTGCCAGCAGCTTCCGACAGGGGGTGAGCACTGAAGCTTTCTTT

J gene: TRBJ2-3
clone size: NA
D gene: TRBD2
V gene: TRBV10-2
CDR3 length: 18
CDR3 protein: CASSESKLAGGNTDTQYF
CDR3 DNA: TGCGCCAGCAGTGAGTCCAAACTAGCGGGGGGGAACACAGATACGCAGTATTTT

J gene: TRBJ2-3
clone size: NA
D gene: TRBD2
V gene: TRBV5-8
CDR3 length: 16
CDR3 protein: CASSLLLAGGTDTQYF
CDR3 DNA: TGTGCCAGCAGCCTACTCCTAGCGGGGGGCACAGATACGCAGTATTTT

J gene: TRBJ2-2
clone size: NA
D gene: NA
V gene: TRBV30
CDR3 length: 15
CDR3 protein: CALTSHPGNTGELFF
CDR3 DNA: TGTGCCTTGACCAGTCATCCGGGAAACACCGGGGAGCTGTTTTTT

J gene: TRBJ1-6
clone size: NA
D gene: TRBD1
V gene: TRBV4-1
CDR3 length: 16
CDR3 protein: CASSQDVGTGNSPLHF
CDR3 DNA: TGCGCCAGCAGCCAAGATGTCGGGACAGGGAATTCACCCCTCCACTTT

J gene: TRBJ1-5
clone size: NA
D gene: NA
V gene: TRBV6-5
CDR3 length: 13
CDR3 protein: CASSTGWNQPQHF
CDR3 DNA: TGTGCCAGCAGCACAGGGTGGAATCAGCCCCAGCATTTT

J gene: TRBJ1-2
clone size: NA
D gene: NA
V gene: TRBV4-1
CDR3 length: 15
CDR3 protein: CASSQVGRIRYGYTF
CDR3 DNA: TGCGCCAGCAGCCAAGTTGGGCGAATCCGCTATGGCTACACCTTC

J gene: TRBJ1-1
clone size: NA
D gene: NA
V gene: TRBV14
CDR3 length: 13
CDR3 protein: CASSPQIGTEAFF
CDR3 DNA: TGTGCCAGCAGCCCGCAAATCGGTACTGAAGCTTTCTTT

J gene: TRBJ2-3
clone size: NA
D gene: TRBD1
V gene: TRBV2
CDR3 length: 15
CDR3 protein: CASSDMPGGADTQYF
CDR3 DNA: TGTGCCAGCAGTGACATGCCAGGGGGTGCAGATACGCAGTATTTT

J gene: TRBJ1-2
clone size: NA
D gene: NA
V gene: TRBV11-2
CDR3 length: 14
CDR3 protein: CASSSLVAAYGYTF
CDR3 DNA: TGTGCCAGCAGCTCCCTAGTCGCCGCCTATGGCTACACCTTC

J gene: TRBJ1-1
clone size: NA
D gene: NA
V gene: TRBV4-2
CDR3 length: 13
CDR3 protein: CASSPDTYTEAFF
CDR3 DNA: TGTGCCAGCAGCCCGGACACTTACACTGAAGCTTTCTTT

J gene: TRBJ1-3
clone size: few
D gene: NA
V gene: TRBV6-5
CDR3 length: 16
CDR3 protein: CASSSSVTGSGNTIYF
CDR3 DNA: TGTGCCAGCAGTTCCTCGGTGACAGGCTCTGGAAACACCATATATTTT

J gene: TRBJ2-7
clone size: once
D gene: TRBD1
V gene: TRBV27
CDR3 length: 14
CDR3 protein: CASSSGTGGGEQYF
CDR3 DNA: TGTGCCAGCAGTTCGGGGACAGGTGGGGGCGAGCAGTACTTC

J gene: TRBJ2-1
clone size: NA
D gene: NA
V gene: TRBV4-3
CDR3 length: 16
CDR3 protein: CASSQEHHSSYNEQFF
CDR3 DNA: TGCGCCAGCAGCCAAGAGCACCATAGCTCCTACAATGAGCAGTTCTTC

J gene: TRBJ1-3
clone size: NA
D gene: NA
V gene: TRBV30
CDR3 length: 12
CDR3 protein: CAWSSSGNTIYF
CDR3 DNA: TGTGCCTGGAGTTCCAGTGGAAACACCATATATTTT

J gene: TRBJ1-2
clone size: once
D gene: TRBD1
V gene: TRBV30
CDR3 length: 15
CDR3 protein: CAYSSQGGQNYGYTF
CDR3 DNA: TGTGCCTACTCATCACAGGGGGGGCAGAACTATGGCTACACCTTC

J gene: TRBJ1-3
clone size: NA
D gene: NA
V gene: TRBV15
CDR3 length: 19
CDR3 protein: CATSREYGAARSSGNTIYF
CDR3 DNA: TGTGCCACCAGCAGAGAATACGGAGCAGCCCGGAGCTCTGGAAACACCATATATTTT

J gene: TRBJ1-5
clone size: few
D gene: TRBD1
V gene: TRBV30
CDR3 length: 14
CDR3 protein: CAWSRQAGGQPQHF
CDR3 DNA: TGTGCCTGGAGTAGACAGGCAGGGGGTCAGCCCCAGCATTTT

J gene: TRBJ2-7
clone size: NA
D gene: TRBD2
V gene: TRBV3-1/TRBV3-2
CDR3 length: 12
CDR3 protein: CASRRGEGEQYF
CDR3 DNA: TGTGCCAGCAGGCGGGGGGAGGGCGAGCAGTACTTC

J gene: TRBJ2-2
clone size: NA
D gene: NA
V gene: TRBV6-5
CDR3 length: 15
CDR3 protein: CASTDGRRWHRGAVF
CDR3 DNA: TGTGCCAGCACCGATGGCCGTCGCTGGCACCGGGGAGCTGTTTTT

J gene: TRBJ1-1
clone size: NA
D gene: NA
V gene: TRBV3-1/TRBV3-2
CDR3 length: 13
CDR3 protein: CASSLQGYTEAFF
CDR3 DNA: TGTGCCAGCAGCCTCCAGGGGTACACTGAAGCTTTCTTT

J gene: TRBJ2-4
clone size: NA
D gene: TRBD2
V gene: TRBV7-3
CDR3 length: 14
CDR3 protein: CASSPTSGGSIQYF
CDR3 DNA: TGTGCCAGCAGCCCTACTAGCGGGGGGAGCATTCAGTACTTC

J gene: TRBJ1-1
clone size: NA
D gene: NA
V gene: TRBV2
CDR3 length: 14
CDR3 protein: CASRAGTANTEAFF
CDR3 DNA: TGTGCCAGCAGGGCGGGGACGGCTAACACTGAAGCTTTCTTT

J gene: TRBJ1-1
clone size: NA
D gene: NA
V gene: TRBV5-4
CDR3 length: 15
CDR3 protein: CASSLAKRGPTEAFF
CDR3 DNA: TGTGCCAGCAGCTTGGCCAAGCGGGGGCCCACTGAAGCTTTCTTT

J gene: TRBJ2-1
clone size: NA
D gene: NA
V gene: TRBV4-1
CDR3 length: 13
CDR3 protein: CASSQEGLNEQFF
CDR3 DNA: TGCGCCAGCAGCCAAGAGGGGCTCAATGAGCAGTTCTTC

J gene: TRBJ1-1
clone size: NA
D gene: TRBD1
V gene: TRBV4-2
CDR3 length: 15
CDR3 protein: CASSQVGQGNTEAFF
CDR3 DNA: TGTGCCAGCAGCCAAGTGGGACAGGGGAACACTGAAGCTTTCTTT

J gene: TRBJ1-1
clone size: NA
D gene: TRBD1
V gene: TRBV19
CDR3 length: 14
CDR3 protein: CASSGDSLNTEAFF
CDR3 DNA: TGTGCCAGTAGCGGGGACAGCTTGAACACTGAAGCTTTCTTT

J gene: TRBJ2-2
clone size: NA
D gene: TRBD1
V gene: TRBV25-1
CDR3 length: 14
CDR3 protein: CASSDRTGTGELFF
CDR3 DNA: TGTGCCAGCAGTGACCGGACAGGAACCGGGGAGCTGTTTTTT

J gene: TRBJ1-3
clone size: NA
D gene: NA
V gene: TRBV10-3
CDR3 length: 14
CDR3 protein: CAISTRGNGNTIYF
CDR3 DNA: TGTGCCATCAGTACCAGGGGTAATGGAAACACCATATATTTT

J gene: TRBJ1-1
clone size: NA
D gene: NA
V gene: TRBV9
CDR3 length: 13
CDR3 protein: CASSPGRWSEAFF
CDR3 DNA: TGTGCCAGCAGCCCCGGGAGGTGGAGTGAAGCTTTCTTT

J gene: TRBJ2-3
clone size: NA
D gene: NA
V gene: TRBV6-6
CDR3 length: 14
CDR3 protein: CAGGDSSFTDTQYF
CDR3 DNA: TGTGCCGGCGGGGACAGCTCCTTCACAGATACGCAGTATTTT

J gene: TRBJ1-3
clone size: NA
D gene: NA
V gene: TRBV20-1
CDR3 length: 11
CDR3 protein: CSARRGNTIYF
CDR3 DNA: TGCAGTGCTAGGCGGGGAAACACCATATATTTT

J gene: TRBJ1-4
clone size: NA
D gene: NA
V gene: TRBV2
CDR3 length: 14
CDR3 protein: CASTAGTLNEKLFF
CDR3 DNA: TGTGCCAGCACGGCCGGGACACTTAATGAAAAACTGTTTTTT

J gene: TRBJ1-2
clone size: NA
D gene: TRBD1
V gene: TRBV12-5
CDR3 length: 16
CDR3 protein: CASGLLDRGSNYGYTF
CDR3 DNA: TGTGCTAGTGGTTTGCTAGACAGGGGGTCTAACTATGGCTACACCTTC

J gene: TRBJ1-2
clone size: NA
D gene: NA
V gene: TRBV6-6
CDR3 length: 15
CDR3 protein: CASSYPNSGKTGYTF
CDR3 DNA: TGTGCCAGCAGTTACCCGAATTCAGGGAAAACTGGCTACACCTTC

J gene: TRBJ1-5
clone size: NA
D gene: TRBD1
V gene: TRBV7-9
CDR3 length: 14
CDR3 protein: CASSSTTGGQPQHF
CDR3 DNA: TGTGCCAGCAGCTCCACGACAGGGGGTCAGCCCCAGCATTTT

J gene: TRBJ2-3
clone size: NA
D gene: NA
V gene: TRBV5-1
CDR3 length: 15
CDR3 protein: CASSPGEGPSDTQYF
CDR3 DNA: TGCGCCAGCAGCCCAGGGGAGGGGCCCTCAGATACGCAGTATTTT

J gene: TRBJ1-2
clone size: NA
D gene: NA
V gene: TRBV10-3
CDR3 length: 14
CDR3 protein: CAISEGRGTYGYTF
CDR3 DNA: TGTGCCATCAGTGAGGGCAGGGGAACTTATGGCTACACCTTC

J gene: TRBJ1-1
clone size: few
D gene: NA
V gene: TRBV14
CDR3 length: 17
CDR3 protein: CASSQARGSFWDTEAFF
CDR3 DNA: TGTGCCAGCAGCCAGGCTCGGGGTTCTTTTTGGGACACTGAAGCTTTCTTT

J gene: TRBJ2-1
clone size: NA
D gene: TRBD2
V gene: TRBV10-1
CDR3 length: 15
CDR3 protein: CASSGAGGRHNEQFF
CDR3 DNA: TGCGCCAGCAGTGGAGCGGGGGGGCGGCACAATGAGCAGTTCTTC

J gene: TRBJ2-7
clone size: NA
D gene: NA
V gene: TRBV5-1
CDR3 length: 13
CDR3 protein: CASSAQGGYEQYF
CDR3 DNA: TGCGCCAGCAGCGCGCAGGGGGGCTACGAGCAGTACTTC

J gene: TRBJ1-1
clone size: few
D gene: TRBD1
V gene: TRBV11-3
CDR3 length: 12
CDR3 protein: CASGETGALAFF
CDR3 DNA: TGTGCCAGCGGGGAGACAGGGGCGCTCGCTTTCTTT